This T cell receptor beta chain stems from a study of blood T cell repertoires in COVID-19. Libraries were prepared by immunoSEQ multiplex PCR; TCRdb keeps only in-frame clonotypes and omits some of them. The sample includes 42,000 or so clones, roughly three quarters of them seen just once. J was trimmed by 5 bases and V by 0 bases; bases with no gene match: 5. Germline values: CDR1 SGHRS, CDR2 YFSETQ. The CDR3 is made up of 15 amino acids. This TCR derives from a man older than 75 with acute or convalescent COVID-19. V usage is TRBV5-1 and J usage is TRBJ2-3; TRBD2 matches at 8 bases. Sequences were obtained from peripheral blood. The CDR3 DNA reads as TGCGCCAGCAGCTTGGGTAGCGGGGTTGGAGATACGCAGTATTTT. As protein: CASSLGSGVGDTQYF.